One sample yielded the 3 T cell receptor beta chains listed below, sequenced in a study of monozygotic twins with inflammatory bowel disease. From its re-call of the 5' RACE reads, TCRdb lists each CDR3 protein once, without DNA. The sample is made up of 120,000 to 150,000 distinct CDR3 sequences, and the top ten hold approximately 2.5% of it. The sample comprised blood. These receptor sequences come from a human donor with ulcerative colitis or Crohn's disease, or a healthy co-twin of an affected twin (not recorded which).

V usage is TRBV7-9 and J usage is TRBJ2-1; the D gene TCRdb calls, TRBD1, cannot be checked with no DNA. The CDR3 is made up of 15 amino acids. The germline V gene has CDR1 SEHNR and CDR2 FQNEAQ (reference sequence). Here the CDR3 reads CASSSDRGLDNEQFF.

This chain joins TRBV11-1 and TRBJ2-7; TCRdb's D call, TRBD2, is unchecked because there is no DNA. Looked up from germline, CDR1 is SGHAT and CDR2 is FQDESV (reference sequence). CDR3 length: 22 amino acids. The CDR3 sequence: CASSLASNYRAFLAGDNYEQYF.

The chain employs TRBV5-4 and TRBJ1-2; TCRdb returns TRBD1, unconfirmable since there is no DNA. Germline V gene data show CDR1 as SGHNT and CDR2 as YYREEE (reference sequence). The CDR3 has 15 amino acids. CDR3 in amino acids: CASSPTAGGVYGYTF.